In this sample, the clone carrying this T cell receptor (beta chain) turned up many times. The CDR3 loop spans 12 amino acids. CDR1 and CDR2 from the germline V gene are SGHRS and YFSETQ. Trimming left V 3 bases short and J 5 bases short, with 5 bases between. Unique molecular identifiers were incorporated during preparation of the TCRbeta library. TCRdb reprocessed the PCR reads via MiXCR and lists one record per CDR3 protein. The repertoire holds under 350,000 distinct CDR3 sequences, more than 8% seen once, with about a tenth in the top ten. The sample is drawn from a study of T-cell reconstitution after alpha-beta-depleted transplantation in children.

The source is a human donor who donated a stem cell graft to a child with SCID. The input for sequencing was PBMCs from the stem cell graft donor, taken from the stem cell graft. The V gene is TRBV5-1, the J gene TRBJ2-2; D gene uncertain. CDR3 in DNA: TGCGCCAGCAGCTATTTAACCGGGGAGCTGTTTTTT. Translating gives CASSYLTGELFF.